The rows below give T cell receptor beta chains drawn from one sample of a study of CD4+ T cells in melanoma. Assay used: immunoSEQ multiplex PCR; TCRdb lists only in-frame clones, some missing. The sample holds about 15,000 clones; roughly 88% are singletons and the top ten take approximately 6%. Material for sequencing was cells from a culture (not recorded whether cultured in vitro). These receptors all come from a human donor with melanoma. CDR3s include the opening cysteine and the closing phenylalanine or tryptophan.

TRBV2 CASSEAGEGANVLTF
TRBV18 CASSPAPNEKLFF
TRBV5-4 CASSAKTGDNEKLFF
TRBV5-1 CASTPWGFDGELFF
TRBV27 CASKSGGDSSYEQYF
TRBV7-9 CASSSTGLGTQYF
TRBV15 CATSSYIDSGYEQYF
TRBV11-2 CASSSLGPITSTDTQYF
TRBV7-8 CASSPDYPNQPQHF
TRBV27 CASSLAPWYQPQHF
TRBV10-3 CAISAMNTEAFF
TRBV23-1 CASSQSARANYGYTF
TRBV11-2 CASGAGTGNTEAFF
TRBV5-8 CASSLGPRGPDTQYF
TRBV14 CASSQRTRGFYEQYF
TRBV5-1 CASSPQPTSTGEQFF
TRBV7-8 CASSVQGGTEAFF
TRBV9 CASSEGTVNGYTF
TRBV7-6 CASSLGGVTEAFF
TRBV5-4 CASSSSGRRDAGELFF
TRBV14 CASSLTTGSGLEKLFF
TRBV6-6 CASRSRDAAEAFF
TRBV2 CARDRDTPANTGELFF
TRBV5-1 CASSFDGTDNEQFF
TRBV29-1 CSVGYGGRVMNEQYF
TRBV6-5 CASSPRGLSRAFF
TRBV29-1 CSVVGQANQPQHF
TRBV10-3 CAIRALDRGSSPLHF
TRBV5-8 CASSSYRGNQPQHF
TRBV5-4 CASRTGGRSANEQFF
TRBV9 CASSVGGLLYNEQFF
TRBV4-1 CASSQQWGGSGNQPQHF
TRBV20-1 CVAAMRNIQYF
TRBV30 CAWKTAGGISPQHF
TRBV7-7 CASSLGTAPGYEQYF
TRBV5-1 CASSLRPSGGQETQYF
TRBV4-1 CASSPPGTSGGTWETQYF
TRBV5-1 CASSPMGAGANVLTF
TRBV7-6 CASSLGGAGPAGYTF
TRBV7-3 CASSLRGVSRDTQYF